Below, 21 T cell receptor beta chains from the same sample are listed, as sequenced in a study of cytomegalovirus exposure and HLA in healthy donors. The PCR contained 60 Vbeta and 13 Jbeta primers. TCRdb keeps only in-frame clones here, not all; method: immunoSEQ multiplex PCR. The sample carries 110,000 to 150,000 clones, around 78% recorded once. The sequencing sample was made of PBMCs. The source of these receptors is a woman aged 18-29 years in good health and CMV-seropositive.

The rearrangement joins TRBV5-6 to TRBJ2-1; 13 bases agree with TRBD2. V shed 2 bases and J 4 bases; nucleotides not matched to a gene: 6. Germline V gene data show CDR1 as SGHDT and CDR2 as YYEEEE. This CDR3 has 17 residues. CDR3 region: CASSFRLAGGPYNEQFF. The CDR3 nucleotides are TGTGCCAGCAGCTTTCGACTAGCGGGGGGCCCATACAATGAGCAGTTCTTC.

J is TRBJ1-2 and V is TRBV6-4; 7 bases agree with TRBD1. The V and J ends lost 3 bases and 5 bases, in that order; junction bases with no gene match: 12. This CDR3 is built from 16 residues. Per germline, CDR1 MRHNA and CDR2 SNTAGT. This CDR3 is CASSDYYQTGPYGYTF. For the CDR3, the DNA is TGTGCCAGCAGTGATTACTACCAGACAGGGCCTTATGGCTACACCTTC.

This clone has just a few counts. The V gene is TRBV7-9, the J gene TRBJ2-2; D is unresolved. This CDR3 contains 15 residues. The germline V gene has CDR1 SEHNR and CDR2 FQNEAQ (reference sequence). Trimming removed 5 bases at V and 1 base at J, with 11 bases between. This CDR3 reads CASSTQDKNTGELFF. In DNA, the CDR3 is TGTGCCAGCAGCACCCAGGATAAGAACACCGGGGAGCTGTTTTTT.

The CDR3 DNA reads as TGTGCCAGCAGGGGACAGGGTTTGGACGCCGGGGAGCTGTTTTTT. It codes for CASRGQGLDAGELFF. This chain uses TRBV2 with TRBJ2-2, with 9 bases that match TRBD1. The germline V gene has CDR1 SNHLY and CDR2 FYNNEI. J gave up 6 bases and V 6 bases, and 8 bases lay outside the gene matches. The CDR3 sequence is 15 residues long.

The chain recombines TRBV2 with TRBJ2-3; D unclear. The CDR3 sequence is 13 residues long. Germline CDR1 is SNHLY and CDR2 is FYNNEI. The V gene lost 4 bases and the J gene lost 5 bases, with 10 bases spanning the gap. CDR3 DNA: TGTGCCAGCAGTGTTGCGGTGGAAGATACGCAGTATTTT. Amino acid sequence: CASSVAVEDTQYF.

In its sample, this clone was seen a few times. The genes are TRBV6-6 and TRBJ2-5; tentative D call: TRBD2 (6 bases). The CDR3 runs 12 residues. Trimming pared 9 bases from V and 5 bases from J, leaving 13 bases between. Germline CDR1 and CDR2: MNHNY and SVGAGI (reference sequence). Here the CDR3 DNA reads TGTGCCAGTCGTGGAGGGCGGGAGACCCAGTACTTC. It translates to CASRGGRETQYF.

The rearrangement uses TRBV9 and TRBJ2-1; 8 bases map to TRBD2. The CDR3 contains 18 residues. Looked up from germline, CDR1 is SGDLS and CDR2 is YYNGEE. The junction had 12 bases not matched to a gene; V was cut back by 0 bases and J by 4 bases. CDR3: CASSVDGGSGGPYNEQFF. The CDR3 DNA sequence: TGTGCCAGCAGCGTAGATGGAGGGAGCGGGGGACCTTACAATGAGCAGTTCTTC.

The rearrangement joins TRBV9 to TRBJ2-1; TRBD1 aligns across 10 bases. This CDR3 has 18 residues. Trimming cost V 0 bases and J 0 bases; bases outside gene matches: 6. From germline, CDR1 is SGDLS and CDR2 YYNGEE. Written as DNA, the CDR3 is TGTGCCAGCAGCGTAGCTCCGGGACAGGGGAACTCCTACAATGAGCAGTTCTTC. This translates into CASSVAPGQGNSYNEQFF.

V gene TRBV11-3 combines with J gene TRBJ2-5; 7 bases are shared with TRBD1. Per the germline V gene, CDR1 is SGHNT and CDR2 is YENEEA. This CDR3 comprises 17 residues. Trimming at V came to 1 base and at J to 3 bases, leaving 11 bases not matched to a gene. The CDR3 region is CASSLGPTGWGKETQYF. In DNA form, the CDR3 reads TGTGCCAGCAGCTTAGGGCCGACAGGGTGGGGGAAAGAGACCCAGTACTTC.

CDR3 loop: CASSTHRNQPQHF. The CDR3 DNA is TGTGCCAGTAGTACACACCGCAATCAGCCCCAGCATTTT. The chain couples TRBV19 to TRBJ1-5; D gene uncertain. The V gene's germline CDR1 is LNHDA and CDR2 SQIVND (reference sequence). Trimming shortened V by 4 bases and J by 2 bases, and 6 bases separated the two germline ends. This CDR3 is 13 amino acids long.

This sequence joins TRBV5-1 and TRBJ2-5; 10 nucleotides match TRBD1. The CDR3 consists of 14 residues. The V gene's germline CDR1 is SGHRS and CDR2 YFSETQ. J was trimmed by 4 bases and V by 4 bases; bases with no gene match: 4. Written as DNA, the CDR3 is TGCGCCAGCAGCACGGGACAGGGGACAGAGACCCAGTACTTC. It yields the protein CASSTGQGTETQYF. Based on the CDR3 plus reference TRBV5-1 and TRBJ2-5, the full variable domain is KAGVTQTPRYLIKTRGQQVTLSCSPISGHRSVSWYQQTPGQGLQFLFEYFSETQRNKGNFPGRFSGRQFSNSRSEMNVSTLELGDSALYLCASSTGQGTETQYFGPGTRLLVL.

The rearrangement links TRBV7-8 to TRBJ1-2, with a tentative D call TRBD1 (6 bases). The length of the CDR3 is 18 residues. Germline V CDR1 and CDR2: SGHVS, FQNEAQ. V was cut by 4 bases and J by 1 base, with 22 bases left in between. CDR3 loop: CASSSEPPGAGVNYGYTF. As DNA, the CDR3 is TGTGCCAGCAGCTCAGAACCCCCAGGGGCTGGGGTTAACTATGGCTACACCTTC.

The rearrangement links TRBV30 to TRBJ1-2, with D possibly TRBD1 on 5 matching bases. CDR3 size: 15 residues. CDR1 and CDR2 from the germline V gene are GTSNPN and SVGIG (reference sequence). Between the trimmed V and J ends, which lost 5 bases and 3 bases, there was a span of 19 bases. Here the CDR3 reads CAWRSRVVRDYGYTF. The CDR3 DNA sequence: TGTGCCTGGCGCTCTAGGGTCGTCAGGGACTATGGCTACACCTTC.

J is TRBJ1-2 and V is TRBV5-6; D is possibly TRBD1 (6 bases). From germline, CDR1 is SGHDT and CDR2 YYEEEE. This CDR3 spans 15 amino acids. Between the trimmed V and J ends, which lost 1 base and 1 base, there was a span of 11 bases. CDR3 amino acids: CASSLPRQVNYGYTF. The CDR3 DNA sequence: TGTGCCAGCAGCTTGCCCCGACAGGTTAACTATGGCTACACCTTC.

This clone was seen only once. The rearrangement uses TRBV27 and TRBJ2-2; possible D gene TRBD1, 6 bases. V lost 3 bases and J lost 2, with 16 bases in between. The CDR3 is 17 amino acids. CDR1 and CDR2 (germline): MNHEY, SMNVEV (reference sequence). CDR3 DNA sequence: TGTGCCAGCAGTTTCCGGGTGGGCAGGGGTAACACCGGGGAGCTGTTTTTT. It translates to CASSFRVGRGNTGELFF.

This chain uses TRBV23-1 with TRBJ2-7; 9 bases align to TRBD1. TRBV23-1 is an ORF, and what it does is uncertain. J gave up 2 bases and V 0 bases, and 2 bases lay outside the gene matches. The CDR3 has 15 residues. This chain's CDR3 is CASSQSGDRAYEQYF. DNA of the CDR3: TGCGCCAGCAGTCAATCGGGGGACAGGGCCTACGAGCAGTACTTC.

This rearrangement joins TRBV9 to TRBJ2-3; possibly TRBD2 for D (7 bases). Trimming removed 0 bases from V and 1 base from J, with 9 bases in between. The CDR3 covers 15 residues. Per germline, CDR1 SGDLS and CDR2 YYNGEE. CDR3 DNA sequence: TGTGCCAGCAGCGTAGCGGGGGGCCGCACAGATACGCAGTATTTT. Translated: CASSVAGGRTDTQYF.

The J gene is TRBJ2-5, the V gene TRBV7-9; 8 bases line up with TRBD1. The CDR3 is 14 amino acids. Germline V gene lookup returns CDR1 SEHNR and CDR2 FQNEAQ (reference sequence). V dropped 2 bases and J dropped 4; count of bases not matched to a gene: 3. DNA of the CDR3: TGTGCCAGCAGCTTACAGGGGGCCGGAGAGACCCAGTACTTC. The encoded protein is CASSLQGAGETQYF.

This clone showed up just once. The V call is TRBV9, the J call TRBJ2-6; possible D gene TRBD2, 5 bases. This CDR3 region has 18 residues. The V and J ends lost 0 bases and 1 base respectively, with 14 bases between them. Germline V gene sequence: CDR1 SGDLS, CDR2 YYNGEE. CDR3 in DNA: TGTGCCAGCAGCGTAGCTCCAGGAGGTCCGTCTGGGGCCAACGTCCTGACTTTC. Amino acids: CASSVAPGGPSGANVLTF.

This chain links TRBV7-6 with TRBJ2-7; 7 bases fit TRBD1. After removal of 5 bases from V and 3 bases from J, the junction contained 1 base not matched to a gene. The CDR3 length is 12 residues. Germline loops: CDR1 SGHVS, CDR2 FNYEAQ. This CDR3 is CASSRQGYEQYF. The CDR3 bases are TGTGCCAGCAGCCGACAGGGCTACGAGCAGTACTTC.

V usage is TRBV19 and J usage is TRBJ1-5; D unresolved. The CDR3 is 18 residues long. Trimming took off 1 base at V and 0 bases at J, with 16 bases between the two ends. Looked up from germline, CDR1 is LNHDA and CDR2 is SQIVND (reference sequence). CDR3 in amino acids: CASSIGERTTTSNQPQHF. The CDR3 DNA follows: TGTGCCAGTAGTATAGGTGAGAGGACTACCACTAGCAATCAGCCCCAGCATTTT.